This TCR beta chain was documented in a study of shared T cell receptors in the human thymus. The CDR3 contains 20 residues. Germline trimming cut 5 bases from V and 5 bases from J; bases unmatched to any gene: 20. From germline, CDR1 is MNHEY and CDR2 SMNVEV (reference sequence). Repertoires were generated with immunoSEQ multiplex PCR, while TCRdb's copy carries only in-frame clones and drops some. Altogether about 730,000 clones are present, 70% to 90% being singletons, with the ten largest covering 0.008% to 0.011%. This sample was shared with a second study, whose subject was human thymus T cells.

The rearrangement links TRBV27 to TRBJ2-1, with 11 bases that match TRBD2. Sequencing was done on a sample of thymocytes. This sequence was found in a girl under three years old with a congenital heart defect. The CDR3: CASSTPRLTIAGGWDNEQFF. CDR3 coding DNA: TGTGCCAGCAGTACCCCCAGACTGACTATAGCGGGGGGGTGGGACAATGAGCAGTTCTTC.